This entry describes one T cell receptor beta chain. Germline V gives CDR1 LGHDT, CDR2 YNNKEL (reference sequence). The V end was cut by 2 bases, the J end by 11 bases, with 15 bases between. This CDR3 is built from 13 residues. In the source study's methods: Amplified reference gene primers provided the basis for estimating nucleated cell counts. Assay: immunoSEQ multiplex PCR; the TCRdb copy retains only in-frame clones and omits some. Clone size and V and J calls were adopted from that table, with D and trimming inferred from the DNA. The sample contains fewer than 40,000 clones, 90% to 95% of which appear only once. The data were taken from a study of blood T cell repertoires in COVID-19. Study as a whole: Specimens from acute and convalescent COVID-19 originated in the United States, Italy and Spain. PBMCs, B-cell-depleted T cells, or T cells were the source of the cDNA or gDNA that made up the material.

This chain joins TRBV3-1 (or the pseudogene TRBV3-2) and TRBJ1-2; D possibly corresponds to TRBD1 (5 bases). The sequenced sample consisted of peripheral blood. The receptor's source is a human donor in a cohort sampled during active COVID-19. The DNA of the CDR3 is TGTGCCAGCAGCCAATTTACAGGACGGCTATACACCTTC. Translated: CASSQFTGRLYTF.